This TCR beta chain was observed in a study of T cells and Merkel cell carcinoma outcomes. The study, taken as a whole, reports: Reportedly, T-cell repertoire with density predicts Merkel cell carcinoma outcomes.

This CDR3 spans 14 amino acids. The V end lost 1 base, the J end lost 3 bases, and 9 bases lay between the germline ends. Germline CDR1 and CDR2: SGHTA and FQGNSA. TCRdb's copy holds only in-frame clones and misses some; the assay was immunoSEQ multiplex PCR. In the table there are approximately 10,000 clones, around 95% of which are singletons. As concerns this clone: What it binds is unknown.

Sequenced input: tumor tissue from Merkel cell carcinoma. V usage is TRBV7-2 and J usage is TRBJ2-5, with D unclear. The sequence was collected from a human donor with Merkel cell carcinoma. The CDR3 loop is CASSLVQAEETQYF. The DNA for the CDR3 is TGTGCCAGCAGCTTAGTGCAGGCAGAAGAGACCCAGTACTTC.